This T cell receptor beta chain was sequenced during a study of blood T cell repertoires in COVID-19. Across the whole study: Material from acute and convalescent COVID-19 was sourced from the United States, Italy and Spain. In each case, the material was cDNA or gDNA derived from T cells, B-cell-depleted T cells, or PBMCs.

CDR3 length equals 10 residues. V dropped 6 bases and J dropped 10 bases, with 9 bases sitting between them. Per germline, CDR1 SGHTA and CDR2 FQGNSA. Study processing details: Counts of nucleated cells, estimated from reference gene primer amplification, were obtained. Using immunoSEQ multiplex PCR, the repertoire was profiled, and TCRdb retains in-frame clones only, with some absent. V, J and clone size were drawn from that table, and D and trimming were deduced from the DNA. The profile shows roughly 250,000 clones, around 90% of them singletons. This clone was found once. Patients in Seattle were enrolled during active infection, then followed longitudinally.

This clonotype was obtained from a man aged 25 to 45 with COVID-19, enrolled during active disease. V usage is TRBV7-2 and J usage is TRBJ1-1; perhaps TRBD1 as D (5 bases). Sample: peripheral blood. CDR3 coding DNA: TGTGCCAGCAGGGACATTGGAGCTTTCTTT. Translating gives CASRDIGAFF.